This TCR beta chain was retrieved from a study of T cell repertoires in cytomegalovirus infection. Whole-study context: Well-studied HLA-B-restricted CMV epitopes were used in the study alongside recently identified HLA-C-restricted ones. It was the public TCR beta signatures that indicated both CMV infection and matching HLA type.

V was shortened by 1 base and J by 4 bases, with 10 bases between the two germline ends. The CDR3 contains 14 residues. CDR1 is LNHNV and CDR2 is YYDKDF in the germline V gene (reference sequence). TCRdb itself ran the reads through MiXCR, one entry per CDR3 protein. There are roughly 860,000 distinct CDR3 sequences in the sample; about 30% occur only once, and around 11% lies in the top ten. Study findings and constraints: Carriage of CMV together with the relevant HLA was identifiable through cumulative public TCR beta family frequency. Dominating the ex vivo response were TCR beta clonotypes that were CMV-specific and HLA-C-restricted.

This clonotype showed up just a few times. Its specificity is not known. The TCR sequence derives from a human donor in good health (CMV status not recorded). Some clones in this sample may be carry-over from other donors' samples. Sequenced material: cultured CD8+ T cells from PBMCs, taken from culture after CMV antigen stimulation. The V gene is TRBV15, the J gene TRBJ2-5, with TRBD2 as a possible D gene (6 bases). The CDR3 sequence: CATSRAGGLETQYF. As DNA, the CDR3 is TGTGCCACCAGCAGAGCCGGGGGATTAGAGACCCAGTACTTC.